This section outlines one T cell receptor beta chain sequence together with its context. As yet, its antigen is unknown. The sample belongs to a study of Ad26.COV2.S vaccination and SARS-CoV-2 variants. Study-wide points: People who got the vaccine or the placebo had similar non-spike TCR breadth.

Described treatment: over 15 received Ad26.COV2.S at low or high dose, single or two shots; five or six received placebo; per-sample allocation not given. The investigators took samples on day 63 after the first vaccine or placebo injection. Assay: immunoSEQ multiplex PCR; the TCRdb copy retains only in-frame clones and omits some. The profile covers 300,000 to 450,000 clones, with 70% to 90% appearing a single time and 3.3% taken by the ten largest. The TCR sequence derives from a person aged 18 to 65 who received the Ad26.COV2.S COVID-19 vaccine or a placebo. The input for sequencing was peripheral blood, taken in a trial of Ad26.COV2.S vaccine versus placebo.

CDR3 region: CATGQGAYEQYF. The CDR3 DNA is TGTGCCACCGGACAGGGGGCCTACGAGCAGTACTTC. V gene TRBV12-3 or TRBV12-4 combines with J gene TRBJ2-7; 10 nucleotides agree with TRBD1. V trimming: 10 bases; J trimming: 2 bases; junction bases outside the gene matches: 2. The length of the CDR3 is 12 residues.